This is a list of T cell receptor beta chains from one sample in a study of blood T cell repertoires in COVID-19. Sequenced by immunoSEQ multiplex PCR; TCRdb stores in-frame clones only, minus some. The profile covers 25,000 to 35,000 clones, with roughly 87% appearing a single time and about 52% taken by the ten largest. Sequenced input: peripheral blood. The receptors originated from a human donor with acute or convalescent COVID-19. The donor label of this sample is uncertain. Both conserved end residues are part of each CDR3. The D gene is left open where the match is weak. Size tells how often a clone was seen (once, few, many) or the class of an expanded clone, and some rows leave it out.

clone_size,v_call,j_call,d_call,cdr3_aa,cdr3_nt
NA,TRBV5-1,TRBJ2-1,TRBD2,CASSLLVSVGGNNEQFF,TGCGCCAGCAGCCTATTGGTTTCCGTGGGGGGGAACAATGAGCAGTTCTTC
NA,TRBV30,TRBJ1-1,TRBD1,CAWNKPSDREALNTEAFF,TGTGCCTGGAACAAGCCGTCAGACAGGGAGGCCCTGAACACTGAAGCTTTCTTT
NA,TRBV5-6,TRBJ2-1,NA,CASSLLVGIGSWSEQFF,TGTGCCAGCAGCCTGTTGGTGGGGATCGGGAGTTGGAGTGAGCAGTTCTTC
NA,TRBV18,TRBJ1-2,NA,CASSPGAGEGYGYTF,TGTGCCAGCTCACCAGGAGCAGGGGAAGGCTATGGCTACACCTTC
NA,TRBV6-2/TRBV6-3,TRBJ1-5,NA,CASSYSAGRQPQHF,TGTGCCAGCAGTTACTCCGCGGGACGTCAGCCCCAGCATTTT
NA,TRBV5-1,TRBJ2-2,NA,CASSLAGFGTGELFF,TGCGCCAGCAGTTTGGCAGGGTTTGGCACCGGGGAGCTGTTTTTT
once,TRBV11-3,TRBJ2-2,NA,CASAVGSTGELFF,TGTGCCAGCGCAGTCGGGTCTACCGGGGAGCTGTTTTTT
NA,TRBV5-1,TRBJ1-4,NA,CASSPQGRTNEKLFF,TGCGCCAGCAGCCCTCAGGGGCGCACTAATGAAAAACTGTTTTTT
NA,TRBV14,TRBJ1-4,NA,CASSLRTGSANEKLFF,TGTGCCAGCAGCCTACGAACAGGGTCGGCTAATGAAAAACTGTTTTTT
NA,TRBV6-5,TRBJ1-5,NA,CASILDTTTRSQHF,NA
NA,TRBV6-6,TRBJ2-1,TRBD2,CASVAGAYNEQFF,TGTGCCAGCGTTGCGGGGGCCTACAATGAGCAGTTCTTC